This TCR beta chain was found in a study of T cells in Graves' hyperthyroidism and ophthalmopathy. Diagnostic assessment was based on clinical symptoms, serum thyroxine and TRAb, thyroid ultrasound and orbital computed tomography. There were TCR beta CDR3 regions amplified from RNA transcripts. Using the HTBI primer set, a first-round RT-PCR was run on the TCR CDR3. TCRdb re-analysed the multiplex PCR reads in MiXCR, keeping a single row per CDR3 protein. This sample carries 700,000 or so distinct CDR3 sequences, 16% of them seen once, and the ten largest clones take approximately 8%. Sequences were obtained from blood. This sequence originates from a man between 18 and 29 years old with Graves' hyperthyroidism.

The CDR3 here is CASSLVQGRAGELFF. CDR3 sequence (DNA): TGTGCCAGCAGTTTAGTACAGGGTCGCGCCGGGGAGCTGTTTTTT. V is TRBV28 and J is TRBJ2-2; TRBD1 might be the D (6 bases). The CDR3 has 15 residues. Germline assignment: CDR1 MDHEN and CDR2 SYDVKM. V lost 2 bases and J lost 6, with 13 bases in between. The full variable domain, its missing parts supplied by reference TRBV28 and TRBJ2-2, is DVKVTQSSRYLVKRTGEKVFLECVQDMDHENMFWYRQDPGLGLRLIYFSYDVKMKEKGDIPEGYSVSREKKERFSLILESASTNQTSMYLCASSLVQGRAGELFFGEGSRLTVL.